The next 21 T cell receptor beta chains were all read from a single sample in a study of blood T cell repertoires in COVID-19. Profiling relied on immunoSEQ multiplex PCR, and the TCRdb table lists in-frame clones only, not all of them. The repertoire holds 150,000 to 200,000 clones, with over 75% as singletons. Input material: peripheral blood. The receptors here all came from a man aged 65-85 years with active or convalescent COVID-19.

The chain combines TRBV6-5 with TRBJ2-1; D might be TRBD1 (5 bases). The germline CDR1 and CDR2 sequences are MNHEY and SVGAGI. This CDR3 spans 13 amino acids. The ends were cut back, 5 bases at V and 4 bases at J, with 9 bases in the middle. The CDR3 here is CASSRDRYNEQFF. Here the CDR3 DNA reads TGTGCCAGCAGTCGAGACAGATACAATGAGCAGTTCTTC.

V is TRBV12-3 or TRBV12-4 and J is TRBJ2-1, with TRBD1 as a possible D gene (7 bases). V lost 6 bases and J lost 10, with 16 bases in between. This CDR3 spans 13 amino acids. CDR3 amino acids: CASSGFSGGEQFF. CDR3 DNA: TGTGCCAGCAGCGGGTTCTCAGGGGGGGAGCAGTTCTTC.

The V call is TRBV6-2 or TRBV6-3, the J call TRBJ2-2, with 16 bases identical to TRBD2. With 6 bases clipped from V and 1 base from J, the junction kept 5 bases outside the gene matches. The CDR3 runs to 18 residues. CDR1 and CDR2 from the germline V gene are MNHEY and SVGEGT. The CDR3 is CASSLGTSGRENTGELFF. The CDR3 nucleotides read TGTGCCAGCAGCTTGGGGACTAGCGGGAGGGAGAACACCGGGGAGCTGTTTTTT.

This chain links TRBV6-5 with TRBJ2-1; 8 bases match TRBD2. This CDR3 has 15 amino acids. CDR1 is MNHEY, CDR2 SVGAGI, per germline. V lost 5 bases to trimming and J lost 8 bases; unmatched junction nucleotides: 11. In DNA form, the CDR3 reads TGTGCCAGCAGTCACCATACTAGCGGCAGGGATGAGCAGTTCTTC. Translating gives CASSHHTSGRDEQFF.

This rearrangement joins TRBV30 to TRBJ1-5; no clear D. Per the germline V gene, CDR1 is GTSNPN and CDR2 is SVGIG (reference sequence). The CDR3 loop spans 13 amino acids. The V and J ends lost 4 bases and 4 bases respectively, with 11 bases between them. CDR3 residues: CAWNAGLNQPQHF. Written as DNA, the CDR3 is TGTGCCTGGAATGCAGGTCTTAATCAGCCCCAGCATTTT.

The J gene is TRBJ1-4, the V gene TRBV9, with 9 bases aligning to TRBD1. After removal of 3 bases from V and 9 bases from J, the junction contained 9 bases not matched to a gene. CDR1 SGDLS and CDR2 YYNGEE come from the germline V gene. This CDR3 has 15 residues. CDR3 bases: TGTGCCAGCAGCGGCAAAGGGACAGGGTTCCAAAAACTGTTTTTT. Translating it yields CASSGKGTGFQKLFF.

The V and J genes are TRBV19 and TRBJ1-1; 9 bases are shared with TRBD1. The CDR3 sequence is 17 residues long. Trimming removed 6 bases from V and 0 bases from J; junction bases left unmatched: 11. CDR1 is LNHDA, CDR2 SQIVND, per germline (reference sequence). The CDR3 DNA reads TGTGCCAGTAGGACGGGACAGGGATTTCTCATGAACACTGAAGCTTTCTTT. It encodes CASRTGQGFLMNTEAFF.

In its sample, this clone was seen a few times. The chain employs TRBV16 and TRBJ1-2; D is ambiguous. The CDR3 loop spans 14 amino acids. The V end lost 0 bases, the J end lost 2 bases, and 7 bases lay between the germline ends. Germline CDR1 KGHSY, CDR2 FQNENV. The CDR3 protein is CASSQSTSNYGYTF. CDR3 nucleotides: TGTGCCAGCAGCCAATCTACGAGCAACTATGGCTACACCTTC.

Only one count was recorded for this clone. The chain combines TRBV6-2 or TRBV6-3 with TRBJ2-7; a possible D gene is TRBD2 (6 bases). V shed 0 bases and J shed 3 bases, with 9 bases lying between them. The CDR3 runs 14 residues. Germline V gene lookup returns CDR1 MNHEY and CDR2 SVGEGT. The CDR3 protein is CASSYSGGYYEQYF. CDR3 nucleotide sequence: TGTGCCAGCAGTTACTCTGGGGGGTACTACGAGCAGTACTTC.

This clone appeared a single time. The CDR3 reads CASRTGGSDIQYF. In DNA form, the CDR3 reads TGTGCCAGCAGGACGGGAGGGTCGGACATTCAGTACTTC. The rearrangement links TRBV2 to TRBJ2-4; 8 bases align to TRBD2. The CDR3 has 13 residues. CDR1 and CDR2 (germline): SNHLY, FYNNEI. After removal of 6 bases from V and 8 bases from J, the junction contained 6 bases not matched to a gene.

This sequence joins TRBV15 and TRBJ1-1, with 10 positions matching TRBD1. Germline assignment: CDR1 LNHNV and CDR2 YYDKDF (reference sequence). This CDR3 has 16 amino acids. V was pared by 2 bases and J by 3 bases, with 6 bases of the junction left unmatched. The CDR3 protein is CATSRLLGQGDTEAFF. The CDR3 nucleotides read TGTGCCACCAGCAGATTGCTCGGACAGGGGGACACTGAAGCTTTCTTT.

The J gene is TRBJ1-2, the V gene TRBV4-1; D uncertain. Germline values: CDR1 MGHRA, CDR2 YSYEKL. This CDR3 region has 14 residues. V was shortened by 0 bases and J by 8 bases, with 13 bases between the two germline ends. DNA of the CDR3: TGCGCCAGCAGCCAAGAGTCACGGCTACAGGGCTACACCTTC. Its translation is CASSQESRLQGYTF.

This chain connects TRBV12-3 or TRBV12-4 to TRBJ1-4; TRBD1 is a possible D gene (5 bases). The V and J ends lost 3 bases and 7 bases respectively, with 9 bases between them. CDR3 length: 13 residues. Here the CDR3 DNA reads TGTGCCAGCAGTTTCCAGGGAGGTGAAAAACTGTTTTTT. Its translation: CASSFQGGEKLFF.

J is TRBJ1-1 and V is TRBV24-1, with 7 bases fitting TRBD1. After removal of 5 bases from V and 8 bases from J, the junction contained 16 bases not matched to a gene. The length of the CDR3 is 16 residues. In germline, CDR1 is KGHDR, CDR2 SFDVKD. CDR3 coding DNA: TGTGCCACCAGTGTCCCCCCCCGAGGACAGGTCATGGAAGCTTTCTTT. Its translation is CATSVPPRGQVMEAFF.

The chain has TRBV9 and TRBJ1-4, with 10 bases identical to TRBD1. The CDR3 totals 19 residues. Germline V lookup: CDR1 SGDLS, CDR2 YYNGEE. Unmatched junction bases numbered 15, after V lost 4 bases and J lost 3 bases. CDR3: CASSPSTGGPTTANEKLFF. For the CDR3, the DNA is TGTGCCAGCAGCCCCTCGACAGGGGGCCCCACTACGGCTAATGAAAAACTGTTTTTT.

This clone was recorded a few times. This chain uses TRBV6-5 with TRBJ1-6; tentatively, D is TRBD1 (6 bases). Trimming removed 7 bases at V and 7 bases at J, with 14 bases between. CDR1 is MNHEY, CDR2 SVGAGI, per germline. This CDR3 has 14 residues. The CDR3 sequence is CASIPRTDNSPLHF. The DNA of the CDR3 is TGTGCCAGCATCCCTCGGACAGACAATTCACCCCTCCACTTT.

The chain recombines TRBV7-6 with TRBJ2-7; 10 bases fit TRBD1. In germline, CDR1 is SGHVS, CDR2 FNYEAQ. This CDR3 has 15 amino acids. J gave up 4 bases and V 5 bases, and 8 bases lay outside the gene matches. In nucleotides, the CDR3 is TGTGCCAGCAGCACAGGGACAGGGGAGATGTACGAGCAGTACTTC. This encodes CASSTGTGEMYEQYF.

V gene TRBV4-1 combines with J gene TRBJ1-1, with 7 bases identical to TRBD1. From germline, CDR1 is MGHRA and CDR2 YSYEKL. V dropped 1 base and J dropped 5; count of bases not matched to a gene: 7. There are 15 residues in the CDR3. The CDR3 nucleotides are TGCGCCAGCAGCCAAGCTGGGACAGCGCGAACTGAAGCTTTCTTT. Amino acids: CASSQAGTARTEAFF.

This clone was found a few times. This chain connects TRBV5-8 to TRBJ2-1; TRBD2 agrees at 13 bases. Germline V lookup: CDR1 SGHTS, CDR2 YDEGEE. V lost 4 bases to trimming and J lost 4 bases; unmatched junction nucleotides: 2. This CDR3 comprises 15 residues. The CDR3 region is CASSPTSGGYNEQFF. The DNA of the CDR3 is TGTGCCAGCAGCCCGACTAGCGGGGGGTACAATGAGCAGTTCTTC.

V gene TRBV5-1 combines with J gene TRBJ1-2; D may be TRBD1 (5 bases). This CDR3 has 17 residues. Deletions cut 4 bases from V and 4 bases from J, with 23 bases between. Germline V gene data show CDR1 as SGHRS and CDR2 as YFSETQ. The CDR3 DNA is TGCGCCAGCAGCCCGACGGGGGGTTCCCCTCTAGGCTATGGCTACACCTTC. Protein sequence: CASSPTGGSPLGYGYTF.

The chain carries TRBV11-2 and TRBJ2-5; 7 bases align to TRBD2. CDR1 SGHAT and CDR2 FQNNGV come from the germline V gene. CDR3 length: 15 amino acids. The J segment lost 4 bases and the V segment lost 7 bases, leaving 12 bases of the junction unmatched. The CDR3 sequence: CASTLGLGGRETQYF. The CDR3 DNA reads as TGTGCCAGCACGCTGGGGCTAGGCGGGAGAGAGACCCAGTACTTC.